This is a list of T cell receptor beta chains from one sample in a study of cytomegalovirus exposure and HLA in healthy donors. Profiling relied on immunoSEQ multiplex PCR, and the TCRdb table lists in-frame clones only, not all of them. The table includes around 100,000 clones, more than 60% detected once. The sample was PBMCs. The receptor set was obtained from a female donor in good health and CMV-seropositive. The conserved cysteine and the conserved F or W are not part of the CDR3 here.

cdr3_aa,v_call
ASSLVTSGGALATDTQY,TRBV7-8
ASSFMSGKETQY,TRBV7-9
AISENPGQSFYEQY,TRBV10-3
ASSEIRVNTEAF,TRBV9
ATSRGTVLPGANVLT,TRBV15
ASTHLSRQTGYTDTQY,TRBV7-2
ASSTPSKTYEQY,TRBV27
ASSPMTGADQPQH,TRBV11-2
AWRLGTAAYEQY,TRBV30
ASSRRTSGGADTQY,TRBV7-2
ASRPPGQGWAKNIQY,TRBV27
ASTGDSRTQY,TRBV2
AWSVLGGELF,TRBV30
ASSFRGANSPLH,TRBV13
SATYNEQF,TRBV20-1
ASSNSPVRGEKLF,TRBV19
ASSLGQGNTEAF,TRBV11-2
ASSEASGLTGELF,TRBV6-1
ATLADSYNEQF,TRBV15
ASSERGRYNNNSPLH,TRBV2
ASKRGQGPNTIY,TRBV2
ASSLVVRVDQHEQY,TRBV18
ASSIGQITEAF,TRBV19
ASRLARADTQY,TRBV7-9
ASSPNQETQY,TRBV18
ASSQGGTSDEQY,TRBV4-3
ASRSTGPVYGYT,TRBV6-5
ASSRAQQGVNTEAF,TRBV5-1
AWSRGPLPYEQY,TRBV30
ASSSTHIAGLGSDTQY,TRBV27
ASSLAGLRSKNIQY,TRBV11-2
ASSYPGSAAI,TRBV6-5
ASSGGGFKNIQY,TRBV19
ASSVDNSFTGELF,TRBV9
ASSVRVGYGYT,TRBV9
ASSFWALAGFTGELF,TRBV11-2
ASNHWGRGTGELF,TRBV6-1
ASSPPAPTDTQY,TRBV18